This TCR beta chain was identified in a study of Tregs in tolerant kidney transplant recipients. As regards this clone: From the germline J gene comes the end of the CDR3, since the read stops 3 residues before it.

The CDR3 sequence is 14 residues long. V lost 2 bases and J 6 bases, leaving 11 bases between the germline ends. The germline gives CDR1 SNHLY, CDR2 FYNNEI. Data came from immunoSEQ multiplex PCR; TCRdb stores just in-frame clones and leaves some out. Recorded for this sample: about 48,000 clones. The sample in question was CD4+ T cells from blood, obtained before the transplant. This chain links TRBV2 with TRBJ1-5; tentatively, D is TRBD1 (5 bases). The receptor was derived from a human donor who received a combined kidney and bone marrow transplant. The sequenced part of the CDR3 DNA is TGTGCCAGCAGTGAAACTGGGGGGATTCAGCCC. This encodes CASSETGGIQP. In full, the CDR3 is CASSETGGIQPQHF.